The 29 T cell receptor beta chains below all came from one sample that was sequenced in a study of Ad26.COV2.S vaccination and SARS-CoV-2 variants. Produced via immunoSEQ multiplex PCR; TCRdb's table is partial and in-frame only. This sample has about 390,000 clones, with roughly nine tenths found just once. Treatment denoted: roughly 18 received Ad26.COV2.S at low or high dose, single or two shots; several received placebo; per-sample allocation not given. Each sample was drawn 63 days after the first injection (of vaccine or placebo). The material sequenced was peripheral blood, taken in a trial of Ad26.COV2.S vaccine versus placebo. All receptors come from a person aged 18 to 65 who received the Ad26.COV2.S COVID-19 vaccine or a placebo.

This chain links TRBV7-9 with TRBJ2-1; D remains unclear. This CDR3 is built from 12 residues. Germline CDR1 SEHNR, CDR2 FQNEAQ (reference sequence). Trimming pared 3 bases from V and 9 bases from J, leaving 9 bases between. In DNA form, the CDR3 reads TGTGCCAGCAGCTTTGGGAACCGTGAGCAGTTCTTC. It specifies CASSFGNREQFF.

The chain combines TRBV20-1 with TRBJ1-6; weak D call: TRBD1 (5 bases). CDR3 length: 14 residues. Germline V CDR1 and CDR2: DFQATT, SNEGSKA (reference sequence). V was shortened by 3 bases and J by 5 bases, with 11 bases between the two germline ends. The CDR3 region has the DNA TGCAGTGCTAGTGAAGGAGGGGATAATTCACCCCTCCACTTT. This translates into CSASEGGDNSPLHF.

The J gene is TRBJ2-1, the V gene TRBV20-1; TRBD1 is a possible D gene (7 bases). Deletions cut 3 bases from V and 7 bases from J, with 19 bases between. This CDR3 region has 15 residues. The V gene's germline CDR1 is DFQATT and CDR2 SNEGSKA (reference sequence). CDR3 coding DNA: TGCAGTGCTAGTAATGGAGACAGGGCGGGGAATGAGCAGTTCTTC. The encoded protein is CSASNGDRAGNEQFF.

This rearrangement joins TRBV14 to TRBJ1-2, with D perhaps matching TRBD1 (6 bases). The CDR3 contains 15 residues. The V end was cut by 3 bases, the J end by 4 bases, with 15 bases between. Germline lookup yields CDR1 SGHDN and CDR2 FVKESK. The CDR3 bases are TGTGCCAGCAGCCAGAGGACAGCTACCCTCTATGGCTACACCTTC. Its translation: CASSQRTATLYGYTF.

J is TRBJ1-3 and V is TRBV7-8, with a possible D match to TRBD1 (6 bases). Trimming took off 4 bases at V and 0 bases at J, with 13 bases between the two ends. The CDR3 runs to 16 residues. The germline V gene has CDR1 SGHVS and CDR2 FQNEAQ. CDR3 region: CASSWAGTYSGNTIYF. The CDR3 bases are TGTGCCAGCAGCTGGGCCGGGACATACTCTGGAAACACCATATATTTT.

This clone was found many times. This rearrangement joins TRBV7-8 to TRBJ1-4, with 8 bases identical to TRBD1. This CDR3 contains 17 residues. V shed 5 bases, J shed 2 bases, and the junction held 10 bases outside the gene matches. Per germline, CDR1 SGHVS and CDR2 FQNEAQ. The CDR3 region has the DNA TGTGCCAGCAGCCCGAGGACAGGGCGGTTGACTAATGAAAAACTGTTTTTT. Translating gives CASSPRTGRLTNEKLFF. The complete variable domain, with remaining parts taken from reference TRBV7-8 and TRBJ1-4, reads GAGVSQSPRYKVAKRGQDVALRCDPISGHVSLFWYQQALGQGPEFLTYFQNEAQLDKSGLPSDRFFAERPEGSVSTLKIQRTQQEDSAVYLCASSPRTGRLTNEKLFFGSGTQLSVL.

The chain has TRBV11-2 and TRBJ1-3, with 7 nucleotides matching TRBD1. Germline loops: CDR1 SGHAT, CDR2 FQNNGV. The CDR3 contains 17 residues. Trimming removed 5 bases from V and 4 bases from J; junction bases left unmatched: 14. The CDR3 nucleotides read TGTGCCAGCAGCCCCCTCCCACAGGGGAGGTTGGGAAACACCATATATTTT. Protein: CASSPLPQGRLGNTIYF.

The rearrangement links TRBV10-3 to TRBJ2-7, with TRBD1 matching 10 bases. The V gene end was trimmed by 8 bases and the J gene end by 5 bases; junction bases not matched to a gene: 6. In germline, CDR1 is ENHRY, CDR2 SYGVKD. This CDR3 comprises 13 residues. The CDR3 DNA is TGTGCCATCGCTTTCGGACAGGGGGACGAGCAGTACTTC. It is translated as CAIAFGQGDEQYF.

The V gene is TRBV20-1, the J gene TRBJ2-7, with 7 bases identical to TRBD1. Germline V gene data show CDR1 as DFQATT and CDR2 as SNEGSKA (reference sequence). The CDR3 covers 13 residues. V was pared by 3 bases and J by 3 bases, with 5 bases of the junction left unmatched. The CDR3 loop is CSASGQDNYEQYF. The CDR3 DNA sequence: TGCAGTGCTAGTGGACAGGACAACTACGAGCAGTACTTC.

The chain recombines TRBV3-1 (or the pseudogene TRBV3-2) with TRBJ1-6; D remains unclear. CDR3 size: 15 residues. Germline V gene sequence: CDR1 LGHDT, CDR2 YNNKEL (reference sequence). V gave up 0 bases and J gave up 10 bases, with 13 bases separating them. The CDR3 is CASSQDLAFRSPLHF. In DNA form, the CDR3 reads TGTGCCAGCAGCCAAGATTTGGCATTTAGGTCACCCCTCCACTTT.

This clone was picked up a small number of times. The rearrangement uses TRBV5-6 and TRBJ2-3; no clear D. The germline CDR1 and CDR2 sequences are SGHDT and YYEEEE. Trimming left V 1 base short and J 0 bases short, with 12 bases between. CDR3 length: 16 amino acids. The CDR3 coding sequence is TGTGCCAGCAGCTTGAGTGGAATGTCTAGCACAGATACGCAGTATTTT. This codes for CASSLSGMSSTDTQYF.

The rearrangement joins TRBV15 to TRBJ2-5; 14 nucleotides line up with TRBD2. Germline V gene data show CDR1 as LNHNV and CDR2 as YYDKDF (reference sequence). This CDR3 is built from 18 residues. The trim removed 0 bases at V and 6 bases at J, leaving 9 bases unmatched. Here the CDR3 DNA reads TGTGCCACCAGCAGAGACGGGACTAGCGGGGGCCGCCAGAAGACCCAGTACTTC. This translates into CATSRDGTSGGRQKTQYF. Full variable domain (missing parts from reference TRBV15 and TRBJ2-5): DAMVIQNPRYQVTQFGKPVTLSCSQTLNHNVMYWYQQKSSQAPKLLFHYYDKDFNNEADTPDNFQSRRPNTSFCFLDIRSPGLGDTAMYLCATSRDGTSGGRQKTQYFGPGTRLLVL.

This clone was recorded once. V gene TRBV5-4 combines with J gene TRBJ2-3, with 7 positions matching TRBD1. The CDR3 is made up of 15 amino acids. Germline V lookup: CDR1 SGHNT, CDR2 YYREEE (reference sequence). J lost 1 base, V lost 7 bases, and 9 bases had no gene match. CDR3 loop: CASSLGGLGTDTQYF. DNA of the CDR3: TGTGCCAGCTCCCTAGGGGGCCTAGGCACAGATACGCAGTATTTT.

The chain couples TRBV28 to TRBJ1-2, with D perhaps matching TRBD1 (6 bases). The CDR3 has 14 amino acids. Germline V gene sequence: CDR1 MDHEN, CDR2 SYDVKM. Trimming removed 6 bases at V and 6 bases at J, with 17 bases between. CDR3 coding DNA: TGTGCCAGCAGCCGTGGGAGGGGGACACATGGCTACACCTTC. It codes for CASSRGRGTHGYTF.

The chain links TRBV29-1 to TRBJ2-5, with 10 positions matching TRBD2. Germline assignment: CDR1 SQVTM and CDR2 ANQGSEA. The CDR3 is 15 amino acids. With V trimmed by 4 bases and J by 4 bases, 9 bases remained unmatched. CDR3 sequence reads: CSVGSLAGAGETQYF. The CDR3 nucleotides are TGCAGCGTTGGGTCTCTAGCGGGGGCGGGAGAGACCCAGTACTTC. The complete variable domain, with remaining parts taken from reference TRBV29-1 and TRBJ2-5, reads SAVISQKPSRDICQRGTSLTIQCQVDSQVTMMFWYRQQPGQSLTLIATANQGSEATYESGFVIDKFPISRPNLTFSTLTVSNMSPEDSSIYLCSVGSLAGAGETQYFGPGTRLLVL.

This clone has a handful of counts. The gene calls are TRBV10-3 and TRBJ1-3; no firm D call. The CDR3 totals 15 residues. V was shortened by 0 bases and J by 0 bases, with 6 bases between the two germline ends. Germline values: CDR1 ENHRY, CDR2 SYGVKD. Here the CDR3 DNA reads TGTGCCATCAGTGAGTCTCGGGACTCTGGAAACACCATATATTTT. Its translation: CAISESRDSGNTIYF.

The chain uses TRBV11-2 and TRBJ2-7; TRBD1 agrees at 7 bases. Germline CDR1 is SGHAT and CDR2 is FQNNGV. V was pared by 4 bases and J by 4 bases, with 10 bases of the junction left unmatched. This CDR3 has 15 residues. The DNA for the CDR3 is TGTGCCAGCAGCTCAGGCAGGGGGTTATGGTACGAGCAGTACTTC. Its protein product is CASSSGRGLWYEQYF. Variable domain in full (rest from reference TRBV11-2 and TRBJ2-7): EAGVAQSPRYKIIEKRQSVAFWCNPISGHATLYWYQQILGQGPKLLIQFQNNGVVDDSQLPKDRFSAERLKGVDSTLKIQPAKLEDSAVYLCASSSGRGLWYEQYFGPGTRLTVT.

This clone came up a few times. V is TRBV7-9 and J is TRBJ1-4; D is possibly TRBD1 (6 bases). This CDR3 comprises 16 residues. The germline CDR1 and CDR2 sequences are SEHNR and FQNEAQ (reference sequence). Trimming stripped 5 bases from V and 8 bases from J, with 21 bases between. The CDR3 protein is CASSLHPLVQGEKLFF. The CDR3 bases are TGTGCCAGCAGCCTACACCCATTGGTACAGGGAGAAAAACTGTTTTTT.

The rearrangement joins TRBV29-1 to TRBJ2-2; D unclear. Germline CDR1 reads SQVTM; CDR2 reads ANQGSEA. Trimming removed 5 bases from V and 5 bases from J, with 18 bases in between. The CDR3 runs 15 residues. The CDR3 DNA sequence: TGCAGCGTTCGGGTATCCGGTGGGAATACCGGGGAGCTGTTTTTT. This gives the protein CSVRVSGGNTGELFF.

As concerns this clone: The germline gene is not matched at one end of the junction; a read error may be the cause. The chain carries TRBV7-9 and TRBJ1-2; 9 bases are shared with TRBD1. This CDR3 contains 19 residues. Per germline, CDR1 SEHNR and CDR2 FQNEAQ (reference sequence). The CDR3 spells CASRLGSLTGGAFNYGYTF. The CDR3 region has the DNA TGTGCCAGCAGATTAGGGTCCCTTACAGGGGGCGCATTCAACTATGGCTACACCTTC.

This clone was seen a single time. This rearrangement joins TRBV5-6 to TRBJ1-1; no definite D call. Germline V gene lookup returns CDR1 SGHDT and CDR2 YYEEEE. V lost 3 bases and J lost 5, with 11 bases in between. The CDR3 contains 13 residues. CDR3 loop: CASSSLRRTEAFF. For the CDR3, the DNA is TGTGCCAGCAGCTCCCTAAGGCGAACTGAAGCTTTCTTT.

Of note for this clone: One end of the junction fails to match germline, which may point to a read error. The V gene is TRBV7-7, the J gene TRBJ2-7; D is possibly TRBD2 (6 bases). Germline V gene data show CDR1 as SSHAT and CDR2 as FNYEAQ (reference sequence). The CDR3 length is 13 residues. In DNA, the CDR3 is TGTGCTAGCAGCTACTCCACGGGGGACGAGCAGTACTTC. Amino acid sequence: CASSYSTGDEQYF.

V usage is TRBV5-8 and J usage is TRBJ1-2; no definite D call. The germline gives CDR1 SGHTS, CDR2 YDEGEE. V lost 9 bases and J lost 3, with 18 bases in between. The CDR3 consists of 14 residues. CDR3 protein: CATPPGEWDYGYTF. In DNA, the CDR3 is TGTGCCACCCCCCCCGGGGAATGGGACTATGGCTACACCTTC.

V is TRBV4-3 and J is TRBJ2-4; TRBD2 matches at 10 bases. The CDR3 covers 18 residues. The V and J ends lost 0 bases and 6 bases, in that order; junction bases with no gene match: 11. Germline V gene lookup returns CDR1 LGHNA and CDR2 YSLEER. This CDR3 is CASSQDPLAGAPGNIQYF. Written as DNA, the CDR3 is TGCGCCAGCAGCCAAGACCCGCTAGCGGGGGCCCCTGGAAACATTCAGTACTTC.

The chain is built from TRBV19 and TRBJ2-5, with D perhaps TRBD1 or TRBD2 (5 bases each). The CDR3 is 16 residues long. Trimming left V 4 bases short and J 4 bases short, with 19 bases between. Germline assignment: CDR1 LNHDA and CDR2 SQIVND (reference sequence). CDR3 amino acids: CASSRGGAREGETQYF. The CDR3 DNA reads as TGTGCCAGTAGTAGAGGTGGGGCCCGGGAAGGAGAGACCCAGTACTTC.

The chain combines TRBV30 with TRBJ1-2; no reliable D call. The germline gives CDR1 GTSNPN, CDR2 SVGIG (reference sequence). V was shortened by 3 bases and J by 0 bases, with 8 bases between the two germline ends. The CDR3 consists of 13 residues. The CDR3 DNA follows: TGTGCCTGGAGCATACTATCTAACTATGGCTACACCTTC. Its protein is CAWSILSNYGYTF.

The CDR3 reads CASSQGPLAGGPNTQYF. For the CDR3, the DNA is TGTGCCAGCAGCCAAGGTCCTCTAGCGGGGGGGCCGAATACGCAGTATTTT. The genes are TRBV3-1 (or the pseudogene TRBV3-2) and TRBJ2-3; TRBD2 aligns across 12 bases. The CDR3 spans 17 residues. V lost 1 base, J lost 7 bases, and 9 bases stayed unmatched. Germline V lookup: CDR1 LGHDT, CDR2 YNNKEL (reference sequence).

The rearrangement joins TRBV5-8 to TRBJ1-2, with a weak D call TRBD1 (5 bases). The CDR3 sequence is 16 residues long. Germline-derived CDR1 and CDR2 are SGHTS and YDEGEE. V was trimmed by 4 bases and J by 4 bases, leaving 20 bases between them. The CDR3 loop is CASSLDQTAFSYGYTF. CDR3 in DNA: TGTGCCAGCAGCCTAGATCAGACAGCCTTTAGCTATGGCTACACCTTC.

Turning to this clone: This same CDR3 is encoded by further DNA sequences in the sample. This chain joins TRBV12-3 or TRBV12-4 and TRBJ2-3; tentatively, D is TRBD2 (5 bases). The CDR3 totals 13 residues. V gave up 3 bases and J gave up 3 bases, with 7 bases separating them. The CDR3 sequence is CASSFGGTDTQYF. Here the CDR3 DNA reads TGTGCCAGCAGTTTCGGAGGAACAGATACGCAGTATTTT.